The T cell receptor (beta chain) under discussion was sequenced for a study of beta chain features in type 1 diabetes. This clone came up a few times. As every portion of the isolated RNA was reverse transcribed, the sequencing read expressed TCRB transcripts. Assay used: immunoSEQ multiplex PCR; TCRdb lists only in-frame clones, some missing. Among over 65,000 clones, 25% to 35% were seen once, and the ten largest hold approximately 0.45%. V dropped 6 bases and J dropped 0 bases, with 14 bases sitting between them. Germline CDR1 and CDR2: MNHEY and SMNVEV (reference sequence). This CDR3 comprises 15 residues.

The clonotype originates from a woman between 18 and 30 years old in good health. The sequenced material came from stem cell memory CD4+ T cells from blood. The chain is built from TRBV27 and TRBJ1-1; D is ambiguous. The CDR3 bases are TGTGCCAGCAGCCCCCGGAGGAGCCTGAACACTGAAGCTTTCTTT. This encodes CASSPRRSLNTEAFF.